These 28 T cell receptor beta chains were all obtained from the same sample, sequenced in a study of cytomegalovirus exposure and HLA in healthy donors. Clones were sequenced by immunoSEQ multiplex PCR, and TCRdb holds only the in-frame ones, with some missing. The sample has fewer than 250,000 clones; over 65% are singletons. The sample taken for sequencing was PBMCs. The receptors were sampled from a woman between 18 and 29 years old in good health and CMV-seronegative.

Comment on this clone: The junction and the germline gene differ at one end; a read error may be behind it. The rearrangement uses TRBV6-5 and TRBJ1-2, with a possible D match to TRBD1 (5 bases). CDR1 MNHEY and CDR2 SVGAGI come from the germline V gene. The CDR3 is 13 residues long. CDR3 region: CASSRGVNSGYTF. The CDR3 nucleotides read TGTGCCAGCAGTAGGGGCGTAAACTCTGGCTACACCTTC.

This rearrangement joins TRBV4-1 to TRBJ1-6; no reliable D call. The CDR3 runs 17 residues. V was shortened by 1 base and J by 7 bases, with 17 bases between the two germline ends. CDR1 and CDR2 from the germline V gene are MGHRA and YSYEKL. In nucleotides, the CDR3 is TGCGCCAGCAGCCAAGCATTGCTCAACCCAAGGAATTCACCCCTCCACTTT. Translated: CASSQALLNPRNSPLHF.

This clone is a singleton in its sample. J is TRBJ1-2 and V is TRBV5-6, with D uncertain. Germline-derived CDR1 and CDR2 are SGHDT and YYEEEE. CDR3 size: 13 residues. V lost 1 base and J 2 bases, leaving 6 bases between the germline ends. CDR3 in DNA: TGTGCCAGCAGCTTGCCCGGGAACTATGGCTACACCTTC. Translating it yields CASSLPGNYGYTF.

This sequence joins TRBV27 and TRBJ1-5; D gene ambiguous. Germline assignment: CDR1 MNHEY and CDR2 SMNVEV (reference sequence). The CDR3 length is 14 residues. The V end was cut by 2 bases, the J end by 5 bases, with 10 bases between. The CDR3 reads CASSLMGIDQPQHF. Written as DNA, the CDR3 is TGTGCCAGCAGTTTAATGGGTATCGATCAGCCCCAGCATTTT.

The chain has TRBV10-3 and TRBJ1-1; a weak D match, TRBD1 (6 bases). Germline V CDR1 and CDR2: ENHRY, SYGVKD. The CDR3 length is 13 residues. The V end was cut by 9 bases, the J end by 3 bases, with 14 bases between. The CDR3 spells CAIGGGEDTEAFF. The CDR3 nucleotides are TGTGCCATAGGGGGAGGAGAGGACACTGAAGCTTTCTTT.

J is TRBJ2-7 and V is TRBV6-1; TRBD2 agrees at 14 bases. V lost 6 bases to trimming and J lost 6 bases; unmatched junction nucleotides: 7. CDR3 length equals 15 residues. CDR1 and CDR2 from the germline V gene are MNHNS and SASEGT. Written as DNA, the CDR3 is TGTGCCAGCAGAGATCGGACTAGCGGGAGGATCGAGCAGTACTTC. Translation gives CASRDRTSGRIEQYF.

Written as DNA, the CDR3 is TGTGCCAGCAGTTACTCGACCAGCCCAACTAATGAAAAACTGTTTTTT. It translates to CASSYSTSPTNEKLFF. The rearrangement links TRBV6-5 to TRBJ1-4; D is unclear. CDR1 and CDR2 from the germline V gene are MNHEY and SVGAGI. The CDR3 has 16 residues. The V end lost 0 bases, the J end lost 0 bases, and 8 bases lay between the germline ends.

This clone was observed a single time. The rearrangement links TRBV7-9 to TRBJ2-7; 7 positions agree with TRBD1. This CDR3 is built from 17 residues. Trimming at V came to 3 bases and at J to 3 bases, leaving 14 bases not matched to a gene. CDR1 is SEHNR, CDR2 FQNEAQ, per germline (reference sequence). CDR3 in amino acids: CASSLDQGVRTNYEQYF. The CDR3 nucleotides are TGTGCCAGCAGCTTGGATCAGGGGGTACGAACGAACTACGAGCAGTACTTC.

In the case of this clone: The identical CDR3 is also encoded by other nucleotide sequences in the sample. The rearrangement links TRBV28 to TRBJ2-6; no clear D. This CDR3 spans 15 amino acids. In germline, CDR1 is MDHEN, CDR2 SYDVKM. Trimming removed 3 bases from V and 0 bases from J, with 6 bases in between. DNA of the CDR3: TGTGCCAGCAGTTTCTCGGGCTCTGGGGCCAACGTCCTGACTTTC. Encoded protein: CASSFSGSGANVLTF.

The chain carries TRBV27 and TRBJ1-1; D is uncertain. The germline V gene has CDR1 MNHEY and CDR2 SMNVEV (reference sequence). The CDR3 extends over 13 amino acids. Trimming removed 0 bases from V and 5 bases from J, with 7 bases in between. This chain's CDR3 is CASSLSLTTEAFF. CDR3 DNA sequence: TGTGCCAGCAGTTTATCCCTAACTACTGAAGCTTTCTTT.

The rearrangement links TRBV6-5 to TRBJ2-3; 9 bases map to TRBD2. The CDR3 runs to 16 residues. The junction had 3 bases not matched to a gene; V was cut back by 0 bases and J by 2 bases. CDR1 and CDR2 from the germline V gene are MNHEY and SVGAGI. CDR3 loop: CASSYSLAGVTDTQYF. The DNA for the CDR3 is TGTGCCAGCAGTTACTCGTTAGCGGGGGTCACAGATACGCAGTATTTT.

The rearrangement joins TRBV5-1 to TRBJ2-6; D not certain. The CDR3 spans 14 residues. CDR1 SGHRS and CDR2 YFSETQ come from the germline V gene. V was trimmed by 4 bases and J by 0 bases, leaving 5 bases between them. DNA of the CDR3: TGCGCCAGCAGCCCAAACTCTGGGGCCAACGTCCTGACTTTC. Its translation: CASSPNSGANVLTF.

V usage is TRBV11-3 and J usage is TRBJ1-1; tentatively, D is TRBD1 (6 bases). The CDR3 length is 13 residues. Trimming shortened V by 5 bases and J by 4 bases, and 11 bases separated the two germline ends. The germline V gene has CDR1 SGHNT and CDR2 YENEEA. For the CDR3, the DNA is TGTGCCAGCAGCCCACAGGGTTTCACTGAAGCTTTCTTT. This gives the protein CASSPQGFTEAFF. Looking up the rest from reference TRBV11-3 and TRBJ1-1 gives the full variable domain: EAGVVQSPRYKIIEKKQPVAFWCNPISGHNTLYWYLQNLGQGPELLIRYENEEAVDDSQLPKDRFSAERLKGVDSTLKIQPAELGDSAVYLCASSPQGFTEAFFGQGTRLTVV.

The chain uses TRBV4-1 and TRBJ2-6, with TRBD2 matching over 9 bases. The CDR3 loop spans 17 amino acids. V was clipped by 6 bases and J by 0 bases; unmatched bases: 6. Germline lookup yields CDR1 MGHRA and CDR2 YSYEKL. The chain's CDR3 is CASRETSGNSGANVLTF. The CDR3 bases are TGCGCCAGCAGGGAGACTAGCGGAAACTCTGGGGCCAACGTCCTGACTTTC.

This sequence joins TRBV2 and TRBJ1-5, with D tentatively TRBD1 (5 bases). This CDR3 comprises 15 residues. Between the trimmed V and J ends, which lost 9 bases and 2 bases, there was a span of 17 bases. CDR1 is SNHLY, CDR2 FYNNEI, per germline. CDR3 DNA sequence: TGTGCCAGTGATCGTCGGGGGGTTGGCAATCAGCCCCAGCATTTT. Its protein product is CASDRRGVGNQPQHF.

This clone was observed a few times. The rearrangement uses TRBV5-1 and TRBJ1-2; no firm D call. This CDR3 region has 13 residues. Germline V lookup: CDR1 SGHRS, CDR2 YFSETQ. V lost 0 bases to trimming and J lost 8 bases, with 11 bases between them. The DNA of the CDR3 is TGCGCCAGCAGCTTGGCTGGGCTCAGAGGCTACACCTTC. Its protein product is CASSLAGLRGYTF.

This CDR3 is CASSQVDRSSYEQYF. CDR3 sequence (DNA): TGCGCCAGCAGCCAAGTGGACAGGTCCTCCTACGAGCAGTACTTC. The chain links TRBV5-1 to TRBJ2-7; 7 nucleotides line up with TRBD1. The CDR3 consists of 15 residues. Germline CDR1 is SGHRS and CDR2 is YFSETQ. V shed 4 bases and J 0 bases; nucleotides not matched to a gene: 7.

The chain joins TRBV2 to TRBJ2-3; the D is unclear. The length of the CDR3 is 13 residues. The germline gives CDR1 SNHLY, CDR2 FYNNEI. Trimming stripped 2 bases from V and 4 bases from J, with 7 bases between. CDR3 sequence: CASSENAPDTQYF. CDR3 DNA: TGTGCCAGCAGTGAAAACGCGCCAGATACGCAGTATTTT.

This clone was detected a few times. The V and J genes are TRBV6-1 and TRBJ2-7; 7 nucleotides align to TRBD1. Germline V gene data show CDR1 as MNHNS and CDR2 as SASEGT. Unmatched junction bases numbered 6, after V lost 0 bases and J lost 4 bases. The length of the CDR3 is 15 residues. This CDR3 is CASSEAIGGGYEQYF. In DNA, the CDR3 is TGTGCCAGCAGTGAAGCGATAGGGGGCGGGTACGAGCAGTACTTC.

This chain's CDR3 is CASSGQAKNEKLFF. DNA of the CDR3: TGTGCCAGCAGTGGACAGGCCAAAAATGAAAAACTGTTTTTT. The rearrangement joins TRBV2 to TRBJ1-4; TRBD1 might be the D (6 bases). The CDR3 has 14 residues. V was trimmed by 4 bases and J by 5 bases, leaving 11 bases between them. From germline, CDR1 is SNHLY and CDR2 FYNNEI.

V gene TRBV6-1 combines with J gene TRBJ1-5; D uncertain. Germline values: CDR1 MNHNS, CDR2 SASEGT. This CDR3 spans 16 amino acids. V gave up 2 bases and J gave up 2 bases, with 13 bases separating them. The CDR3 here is CASSELNRRGNQPQHF. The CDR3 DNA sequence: TGTGCCAGCAGTGAACTCAACCGTCGTGGCAATCAGCCCCAGCATTTT.

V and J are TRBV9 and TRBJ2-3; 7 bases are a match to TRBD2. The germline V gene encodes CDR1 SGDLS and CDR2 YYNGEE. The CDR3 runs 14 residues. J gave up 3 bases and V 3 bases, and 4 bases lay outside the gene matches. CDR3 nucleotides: TGTGCCAGCAGCGCCCCCGGGGGGACAGATACGCAGTATTTT. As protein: CASSAPGGTDTQYF.

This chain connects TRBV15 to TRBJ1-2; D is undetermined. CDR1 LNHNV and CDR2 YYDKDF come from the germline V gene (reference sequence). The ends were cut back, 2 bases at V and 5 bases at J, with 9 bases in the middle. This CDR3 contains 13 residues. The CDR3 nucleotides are TGTGCCACCAGCAGAAGTGGGAATTATGGCTACACCTTC. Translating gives CATSRSGNYGYTF.

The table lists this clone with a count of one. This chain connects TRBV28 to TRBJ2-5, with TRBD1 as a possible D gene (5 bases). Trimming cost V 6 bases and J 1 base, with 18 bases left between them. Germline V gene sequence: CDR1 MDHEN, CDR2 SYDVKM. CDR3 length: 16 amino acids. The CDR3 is CASRPALGASQETQYF. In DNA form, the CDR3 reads TGTGCCAGCAGGCCCGCTCTAGGGGCCAGCCAAGAGACCCAGTACTTC. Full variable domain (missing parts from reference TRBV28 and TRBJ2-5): DVKVTQSSRYLVKRTGEKVFLECVQDMDHENMFWYRQDPGLGLRLIYFSYDVKMKEKGDIPEGYSVSREKKERFSLILESASTNQTSMYLCASRPALGASQETQYFGPGTRLLVL.

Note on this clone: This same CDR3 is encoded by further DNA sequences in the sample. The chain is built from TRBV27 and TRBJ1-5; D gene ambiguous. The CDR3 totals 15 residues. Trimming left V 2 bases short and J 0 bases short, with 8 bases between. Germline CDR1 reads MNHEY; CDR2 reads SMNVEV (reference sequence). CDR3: CASSLIRDSNQPQHF. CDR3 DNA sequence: TGTGCCAGCAGTTTAATAAGGGATAGCAATCAGCCCCAGCATTTT.

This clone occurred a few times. The CDR3 protein is CASKGRGTTNEKLFF. CDR3 DNA: TGTGCCAGCAAGGGCAGGGGGACAACTAATGAAAAACTGTTTTTT. The chain couples TRBV2 to TRBJ1-4; 7 bases align to TRBD1. The CDR3 is made up of 15 amino acids. CDR1 and CDR2 from the germline V gene are SNHLY and FYNNEI. The V gene end was trimmed by 7 bases and the J gene end by 0 bases; junction bases not matched to a gene: 5. Using reference TRBV2 and TRBJ1-4 for the parts outside the CDR3, the full variable domain is EPEVTQTPSHQVTQMGQEVILRCVPISNHLYFYWYRQILGQKVEFLVSFYNNEISEKSEIFDDQFSVERPDGSNFTLKIRSTKLEDSAMYFCASKGRGTTNEKLFFGSGTQLSVL.

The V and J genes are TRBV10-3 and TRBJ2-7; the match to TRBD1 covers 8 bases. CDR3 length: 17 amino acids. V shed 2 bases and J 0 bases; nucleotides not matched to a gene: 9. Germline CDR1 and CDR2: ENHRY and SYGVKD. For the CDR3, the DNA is TGTGCCATCAGTGAGCCAGACAGGGGCGGAAGCTCCTACGAGCAGTACTTC. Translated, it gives CAISEPDRGGSSYEQYF.

The CDR3 DNA sequence: TGTGCCAGCAGTCGGGAGGCCTACAATGAGCAGTTCTTC. Protein product: CASSREAYNEQFF. This sequence joins TRBV6-5 and TRBJ2-1, with 7 nucleotides matching TRBD2. Germline assignment: CDR1 MNHEY and CDR2 SVGAGI. This CDR3 is 13 amino acids long. The junction had 0 bases not matched to a gene; V was cut back by 5 bases and J by 2 bases.